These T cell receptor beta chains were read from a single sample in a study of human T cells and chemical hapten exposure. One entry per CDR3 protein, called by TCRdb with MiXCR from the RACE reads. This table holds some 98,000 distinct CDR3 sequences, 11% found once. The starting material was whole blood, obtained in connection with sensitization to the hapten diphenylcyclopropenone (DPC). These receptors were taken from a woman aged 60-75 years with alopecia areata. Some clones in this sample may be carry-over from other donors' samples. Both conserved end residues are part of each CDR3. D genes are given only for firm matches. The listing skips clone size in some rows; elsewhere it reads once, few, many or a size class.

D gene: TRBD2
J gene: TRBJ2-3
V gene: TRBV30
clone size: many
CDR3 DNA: TGTGCCTGGACCGGGACTAGCGGCACAGATACGCAGTATTTT
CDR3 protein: CAWTGTSGTDTQYF

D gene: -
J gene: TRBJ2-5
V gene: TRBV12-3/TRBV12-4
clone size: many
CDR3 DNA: TGTGCCAGCAGTAAAGTTTCCTGGGGGAGCCAAGAGACCCAGTACTTC
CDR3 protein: CASSKVSWGSQETQYF

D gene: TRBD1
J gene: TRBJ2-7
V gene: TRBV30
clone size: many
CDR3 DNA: TGTGCCTGGAGAACAGGGGCGAGATCGGACTTC
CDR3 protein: CAWRTGARSDF

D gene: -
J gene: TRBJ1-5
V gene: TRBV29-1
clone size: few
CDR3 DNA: TGCAGCGTTGTAACGGTCGGGGGGGCCGATCAGCCCCAGCATTTT
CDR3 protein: CSVVTVGGADQPQHF

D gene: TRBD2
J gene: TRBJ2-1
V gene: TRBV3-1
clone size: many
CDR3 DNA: TGTGCCAGCAGCCAGGGGACTAGCGGGGGCCCAAGCTCCTACAATGAGCAGTTCTTC
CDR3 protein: CASSQGTSGGPSSYNEQFF

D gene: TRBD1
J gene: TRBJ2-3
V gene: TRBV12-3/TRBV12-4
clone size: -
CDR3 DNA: TGTGCCAGCAGGACGACAGGGGTTTCAGATACGCAGTATTTT
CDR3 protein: CASRTTGVSDTQYF

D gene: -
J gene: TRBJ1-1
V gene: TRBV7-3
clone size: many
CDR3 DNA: TGTGCCAGCAGCTTAACGGGAGGGGGCACTGAAGCTTTCTTT
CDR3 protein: CASSLTGGGTEAFF

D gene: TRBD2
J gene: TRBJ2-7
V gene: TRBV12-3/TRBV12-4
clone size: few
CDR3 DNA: TGTGCCAGCAGTCCCATAGCGGGGGGGCTGTTCGAGCAGTACTTC
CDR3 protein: CASSPIAGGLFEQYF

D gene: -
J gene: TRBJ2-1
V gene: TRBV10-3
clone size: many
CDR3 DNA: TGTGCCATCAGTGAGTCGGGTCGGGCCGGCAATGAGCAGTTCTTC
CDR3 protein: CAISESGRAGNEQFF

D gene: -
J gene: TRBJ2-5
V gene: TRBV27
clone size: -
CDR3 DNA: TGTGCCAGCAGCCGCCGCGGGGTTGGGGGCCAAGAGACCCAGTACTTC
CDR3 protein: CASSRRGVGGQETQYF

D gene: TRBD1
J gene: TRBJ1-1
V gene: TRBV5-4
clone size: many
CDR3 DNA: TGTGCCAGCAGCTTGGCCAAGACAGGGAGTGTAGCTTTCTTT
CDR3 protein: CASSLAKTGSVAFF

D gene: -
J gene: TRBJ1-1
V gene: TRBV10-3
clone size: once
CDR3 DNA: TGTGCCATCAGTTCACCGGGGGGAGGCACTGAAGCTTTCTTT
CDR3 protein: CAISSPGGGTEAFF

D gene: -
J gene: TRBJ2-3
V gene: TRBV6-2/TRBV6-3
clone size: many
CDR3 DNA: TGTGCCAGCAGTTACGGGGGACTCCCGAGAGATACGCAGTATTTT
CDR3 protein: CASSYGGLPRDTQYF

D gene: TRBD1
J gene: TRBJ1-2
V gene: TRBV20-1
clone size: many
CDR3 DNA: TGCAGTGCTAGAGAAAATATACAGGGGTCCTATGGCTACACCTTC
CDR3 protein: CSARENIQGSYGYTF

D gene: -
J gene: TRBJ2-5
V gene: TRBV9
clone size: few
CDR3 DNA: TGTGCCAGCAGCGTACAGGGGAACTGGCAAGAGACCCAGTACTTC
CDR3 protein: CASSVQGNWQETQYF

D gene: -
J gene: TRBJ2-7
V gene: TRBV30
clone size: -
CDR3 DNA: TGTGCCTGGGGCCGCTGGGGAACGGAGGAGCAGTACTTC
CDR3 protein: CAWGRWGTEEQYF

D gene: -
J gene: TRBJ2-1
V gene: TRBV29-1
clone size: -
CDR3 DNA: TGCAGCGTTGGGAGACAGATGACCAATGAGCAGTTCTTC
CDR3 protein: CSVGRQMTNEQFF

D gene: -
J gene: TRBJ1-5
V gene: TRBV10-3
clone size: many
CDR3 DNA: TGTGCCATCAGTGAGTCGAGGAATAGCAATCAGCCCCAGCATTTT
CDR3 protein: CAISESRNSNQPQHF

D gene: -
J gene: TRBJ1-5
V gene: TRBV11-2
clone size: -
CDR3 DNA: TGTGCCAGCAGCTTAGATCCGGCTCAGCCCCAGCATTTT
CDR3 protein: CASSLDPAQPQHF

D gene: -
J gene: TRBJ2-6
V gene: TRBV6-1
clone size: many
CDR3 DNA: TGTGCCAGCAGCGTGGAGGGTTACTCTGGGGCCAACGTCCTGACTTTC
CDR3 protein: CASSVEGYSGANVLTF

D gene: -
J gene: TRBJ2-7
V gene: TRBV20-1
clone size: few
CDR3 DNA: TGCAGTGCTAGGGGCCATTACGAGCAGTACTTC
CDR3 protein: CSARGHYEQYF

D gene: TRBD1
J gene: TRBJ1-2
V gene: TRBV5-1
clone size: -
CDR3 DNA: TGCGCCAGCAGCATTGCTGACAGGGGCTATGGCTACACCTTC
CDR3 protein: CASSIADRGYGYTF

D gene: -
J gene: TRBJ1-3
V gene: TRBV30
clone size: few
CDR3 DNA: TGTGCCTGGGGAACCGGACACACCATATATTTT
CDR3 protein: CAWGTGHTIYF

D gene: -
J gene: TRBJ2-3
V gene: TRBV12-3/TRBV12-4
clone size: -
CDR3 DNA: TGTGCCAGCAGTCCCCAGTGGGAGACTACAAGCTTGACAGATACGCAGTATTTT
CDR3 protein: CASSPQWETTSLTDTQYF

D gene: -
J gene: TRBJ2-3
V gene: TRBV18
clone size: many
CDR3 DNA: TGTGCCAGCTCACCGGCCTTTCGGGGATCCGTCACAGATACGCAGTATTTT
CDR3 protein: CASSPAFRGSVTDTQYF

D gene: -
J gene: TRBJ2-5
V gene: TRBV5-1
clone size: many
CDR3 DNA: TGCGCCAGCAGCTTGCGTGTCGGCGTACTCGAGACCCAGTACTTC
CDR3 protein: CASSLRVGVLETQYF

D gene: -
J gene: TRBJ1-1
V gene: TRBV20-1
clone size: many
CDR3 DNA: TGCAGTGCTAGGACAGGGAACACTGAAGCTTTCTTT
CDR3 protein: CSARTGNTEAFF

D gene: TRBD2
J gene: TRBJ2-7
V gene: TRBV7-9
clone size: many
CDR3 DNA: TGTGCCAGCAGCTTGGGGGGGACCTACGAGCAGTACTTC
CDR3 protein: CASSLGGTYEQYF

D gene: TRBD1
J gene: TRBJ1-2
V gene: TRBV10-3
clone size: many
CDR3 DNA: TGTGCCATCCGTGACGGGACAGCTAACTATGGCTACACCTTC
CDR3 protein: CAIRDGTANYGYTF

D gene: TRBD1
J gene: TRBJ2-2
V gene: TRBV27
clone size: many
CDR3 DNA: TGTGCCAGCAGTCCTCGACAGGGCGACGGGGAGCTGTTTTTT
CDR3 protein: CASSPRQGDGELFF

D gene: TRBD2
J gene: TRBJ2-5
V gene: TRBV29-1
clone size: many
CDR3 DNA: TGCAGCGTTGAAGTTTTCGGCGGGGGAAACCAAGAGACCCAGTACTTC
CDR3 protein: CSVEVFGGGNQETQYF

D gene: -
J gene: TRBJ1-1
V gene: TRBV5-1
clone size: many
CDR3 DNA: TGTGCCAGCAGTCTGGGGGACACTGAAGCTTTCTTT
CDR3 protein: CASSLGDTEAFF

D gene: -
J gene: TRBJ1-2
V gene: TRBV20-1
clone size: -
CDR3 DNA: TGCAGTGCTAGAGTACGGGAGAACTATGGCTACACCTTC
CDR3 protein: CSARVRENYGYTF

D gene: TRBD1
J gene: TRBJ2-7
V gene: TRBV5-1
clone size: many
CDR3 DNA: TGCGCCAGCAGCTTCTACAGGACAGGGGAAGCCGCCCGTCGCTACGAGCAGTACTTC
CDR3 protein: CASSFYRTGEAARRYEQYF

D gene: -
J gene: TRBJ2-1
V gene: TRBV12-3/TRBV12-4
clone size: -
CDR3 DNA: TGTGCCAGCAGTTTAGCGCAGGGGCTCTACAATGAGCAGTTCTTC
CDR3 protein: CASSLAQGLYNEQFF

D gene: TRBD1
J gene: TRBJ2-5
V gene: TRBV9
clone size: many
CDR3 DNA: TGTGCCAGCAGCGTAACGTCCTGGGGACAGCAAGAGACCCAGTACTTC
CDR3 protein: CASSVTSWGQQETQYF

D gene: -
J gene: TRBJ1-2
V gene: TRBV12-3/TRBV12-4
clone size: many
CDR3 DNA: TGTGCCAGCAGCATGATGGCAGCCCCCTATGGCTACACCTTC
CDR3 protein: CASSMMAAPYGYTF

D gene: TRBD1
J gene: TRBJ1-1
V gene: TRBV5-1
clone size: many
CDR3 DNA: TGCGCCAGCAGCTTTTCCCAGGGGGCTGGCACTGAAGCTTTCTTT
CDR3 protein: CASSFSQGAGTEAFF

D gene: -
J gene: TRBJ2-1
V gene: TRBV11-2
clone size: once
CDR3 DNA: TGTGCCAGCAGCTTAGATTACGAGTGGGGTCTAGCAGCCCTCTACAATGAGCAGTTCTTC
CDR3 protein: CASSLDYEWGLAALYNEQFF

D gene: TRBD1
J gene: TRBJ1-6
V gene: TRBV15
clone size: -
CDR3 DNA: TGTGCCACCAGCTCAAATCAGGACAGGGGTTATTCACCCCTCCACTTT
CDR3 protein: CATSSNQDRGYSPLHF

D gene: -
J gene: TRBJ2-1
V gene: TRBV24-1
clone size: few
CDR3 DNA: TGTGCCACCAGTGGTTCAGCCGGCCACAATGAGCAGTTCTTC
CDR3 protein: CATSGSAGHNEQFF

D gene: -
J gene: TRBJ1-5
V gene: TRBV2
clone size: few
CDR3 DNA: TGTGCCAGCAGTTCGATTCTGGCCAGAGTTCAGCCCCAGCATTTT
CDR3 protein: CASSSILARVQPQHF

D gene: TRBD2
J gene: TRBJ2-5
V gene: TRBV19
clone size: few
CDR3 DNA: TGTGCCAGTAGTACGCGAGCGGGGGACCTGCCCCAGTACTTC
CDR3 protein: CASSTRAGDLPQYF

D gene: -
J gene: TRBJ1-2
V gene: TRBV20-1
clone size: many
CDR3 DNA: TGCAGTGCGGTAAAACAGGGCGGGTATGGCTACACCTTC
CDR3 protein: CSAVKQGGYGYTF

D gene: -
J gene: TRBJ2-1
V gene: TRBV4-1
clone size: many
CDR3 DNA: TGCGCCAGCAGCTGGGGGTCCCCATTCTATGAGCAGTTCTTC
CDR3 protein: CASSWGSPFYEQFF

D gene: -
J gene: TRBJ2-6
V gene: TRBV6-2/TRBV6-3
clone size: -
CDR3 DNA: TGTGCCAGCAGTTACCAGGTGTCCGGGGCCAACGTCCTGACTTTC
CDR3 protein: CASSYQVSGANVLTF

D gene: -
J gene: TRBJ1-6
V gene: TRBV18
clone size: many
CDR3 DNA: TGTGCCAGCTCACCACTCGGGACATTAAATAATTCACCCCTCCACTTT
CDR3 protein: CASSPLGTLNNSPLHF

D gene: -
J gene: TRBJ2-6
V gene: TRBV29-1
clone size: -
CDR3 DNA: TGCAGCGTTGAAGCTAGAGGGGGGTCTGGGGCCAACGTCCTGACTTTC
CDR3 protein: CSVEARGGSGANVLTF

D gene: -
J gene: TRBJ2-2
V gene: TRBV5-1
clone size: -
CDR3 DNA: TGCGCCAGCAGCTTGGCAGCCGGGGGGCCCGGGGAGCTGTTTTTT
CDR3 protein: CASSLAAGGPGELFF

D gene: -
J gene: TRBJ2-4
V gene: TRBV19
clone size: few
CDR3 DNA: TGTGCCAGTAGTAGGGCAGGGGTCGGAGACATTCAGTACTTC
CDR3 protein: CASSRAGVGDIQYF

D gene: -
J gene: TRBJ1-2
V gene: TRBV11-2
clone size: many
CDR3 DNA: TGTGCCAGCAGAGGAGAAGGGGGGTATGGCTACACCTTC
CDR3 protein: CASRGEGGYGYTF

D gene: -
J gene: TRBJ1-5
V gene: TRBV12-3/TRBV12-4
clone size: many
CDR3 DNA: TGTGCCAGCCCTCGATTGGACCCCAAATATAGCAATCAGCCCCAGCATTTT
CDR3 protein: CASPRLDPKYSNQPQHF

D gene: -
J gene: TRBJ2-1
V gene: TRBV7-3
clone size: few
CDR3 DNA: TGTGCCAGCAGCTTATATCCGAATCCGGGAGCTAACCCAAACAATGAGCAGTTCTTC
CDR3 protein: CASSLYPNPGANPNNEQFF

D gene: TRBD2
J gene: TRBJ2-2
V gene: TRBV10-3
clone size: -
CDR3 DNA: TGTGCCATCAGTGAGTTCGGGGGGACGGTTAACACCGGGGAGCTGTTTTTT
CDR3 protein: CAISEFGGTVNTGELFF

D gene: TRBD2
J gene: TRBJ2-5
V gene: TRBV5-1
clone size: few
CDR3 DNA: TGCGCCAGCAGCTGGGGCCCTAGCGGGGAAGAAGAGACCCAGTACTTC
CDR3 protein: CASSWGPSGEEETQYF

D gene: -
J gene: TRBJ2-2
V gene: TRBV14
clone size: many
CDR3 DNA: TGTGCCAGCAGCTCCCGTACCGGGGAGCTGTTTTTT
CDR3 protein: CASSSRTGELFF

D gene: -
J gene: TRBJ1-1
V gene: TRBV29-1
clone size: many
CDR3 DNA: TGCAGCGTTGTCTGGAGGTGGACCCAGAACACTGAAGCTTTCTTT
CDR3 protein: CSVVWRWTQNTEAFF